The 19 T cell receptor beta chains in this list originate from one sample, sequenced in a study of neurological immune-mediated disorders. MiXCR, run by TCRdb on the 5' RACE reads, gives a single entry per CDR3 protein. The data show tens of thousands of distinct CDR3 sequences, 3.4% seen once. Sequencing input: PBMCs. These receptors all come from a man between 40 and 49 years old with multiple sclerosis.

This clonotype was seen ten or more times. This rearrangement joins TRBV6-6 to TRBJ2-1, with 10 bases matching TRBD2. The CDR3 consists of 14 residues. Trimming at V came to 6 bases and at J to 5 bases, leaving 4 bases not matched to a gene. Looked up from germline, CDR1 is MNHNY and CDR2 is SVGAGI (reference sequence). The CDR3 coding sequence is TGTGCCAGCAGGGTCACTAGCGGGGACAATGAGCAGTTCTTC. Translated, it gives CASRVTSGDNEQFF.

This clonotype was counted at least ten times. J is TRBJ1-1 and V is TRBV12-3 or TRBV12-4, with a weak D call TRBD1 (5 bases). This CDR3 has 13 amino acids. The V end lost 3 bases, the J end lost 4 bases, and 9 bases lay between the germline ends. The CDR3 loop reads CASSFNGGTEAFF. The DNA of the CDR3 is TGTGCCAGCAGTTTTAACGGGGGCACTGAAGCTTTCTTT.

This clonotype was counted at least ten times. V usage is TRBV4-2 and J usage is TRBJ2-2; weak D call: TRBD2 (5 bases). The CDR3 is made up of 17 amino acids. CDR1 is LGHNA, CDR2 YNFKEQ, per germline. V was shortened by 1 base and J by 0 bases, with 12 bases between the two germline ends. The CDR3 nucleotides read TGTGCCAGCAGCCAAGCCCCGAGCGGTTCGAACACCGGGGAGCTGTTTTTT. Its protein product is CASSQAPSGSNTGELFF.

This clonotype has at least ten counts. The gene calls are TRBV20-1 and TRBJ2-7, with 10 bases that match TRBD1. This CDR3 comprises 15 residues. Trimming removed 6 bases from V and 0 bases from J; junction bases left unmatched: 8. Per the germline V gene, CDR1 is DFQATT and CDR2 is SNEGSKA (reference sequence). The CDR3, as DNA: TGCAGTGCGACAGGGGGCGGGGGAACCTCCTACGAGCAGTACTTC. Protein product: CSATGGGGTSYEQYF.

This clonotype was counted many times. The chain links TRBV27 to TRBJ2-7, with 7 bases fitting TRBD1. CDR1 and CDR2 (germline): MNHEY, SMNVEV (reference sequence). Losses at the gene ends were 10 bases for V and 2 bases for J; bases not matched to a gene: 5. The CDR3 totals 12 residues. The CDR3 loop reads CATRDSTYEQYF. CDR3 sequence (DNA): TGTGCCACCCGGGACAGTACCTACGAGCAGTACTTC.

This clonotype was detected many times. The chain carries TRBV27 and TRBJ2-7; TRBD1 aligns across 7 bases. CDR3 length: 15 residues. The ends lost 6 bases at V and 4 bases at J; junction bases unmatched: 12. Germline V CDR1 and CDR2: MNHEY, SMNVEV (reference sequence). The CDR3 reads CASRTQGVSFYEQYF. CDR3 bases: TGTGCCAGCAGGACCCAGGGGGTCAGTTTTTACGAGCAGTACTTC.

This clonotype was detected ten times or more. This rearrangement joins TRBV29-1 to TRBJ2-3, with 7 bases lining up with TRBD1. Trimming cost V 3 bases and J 5 bases; bases outside gene matches: 11. The CDR3 is 15 amino acids. Per the germline V gene, CDR1 is SQVTM and CDR2 is ANQGSEA. The chain's CDR3 is CSVEGVRGPGDTQYF. In DNA, the CDR3 is TGCAGCGTTGAGGGCGTTAGGGGGCCCGGAGATACGCAGTATTTT.

This clonotype was counted many times. This chain joins TRBV27 and TRBJ2-5; no clear D. The CDR3 is 14 amino acids. Germline-derived CDR1 and CDR2 are MNHEY and SMNVEV (reference sequence). The V end lost 1 base, the J end lost 0 bases, and 6 bases lay between the germline ends. CDR3 DNA sequence: TGTGCCAGCAGTTTATTCCCAGACCAAGAGACCCAGTACTTC. Translation: CASSLFPDQETQYF.

This clonotype was found a few times. The gene calls are TRBV20-1 and TRBJ1-1, with D possibly being TRBD1 (5 bases). V gave up 5 bases and J gave up 1 base, with 8 bases separating them. Germline CDR1 and CDR2: DFQATT and SNEGSKA (reference sequence). The CDR3 is 12 residues long. The CDR3 nucleotides read TGCAGTGCTTATGACAGGAACACTGAAGCTTTCTTT. Its translation: CSAYDRNTEAFF.

V and J are TRBV7-8 and TRBJ2-7; the D is unclear. Trimming removed 1 base at V and 5 bases at J, with 12 bases between. This CDR3 is 14 amino acids long. From germline, CDR1 is SGHVS and CDR2 FQNEAQ. CDR3 loop: CASSLGSAANEQYF. The CDR3, as DNA: TGTGCCAGCAGCTTAGGGAGCGCCGCGAACGAGCAGTACTTC. Full variable domain (outside the CDR3, taken from reference TRBV7-8 and TRBJ2-7): GAGVSQSPRYKVAKRGQDVALRCDPISGHVSLFWYQQALGQGPEFLTYFQNEAQLDKSGLPSDRFFAERPEGSVSTLKIQRTQQEDSAVYLCASSLGSAANEQYFGPGTRLTVT.

This clonotype was picked up many times. This chain uses TRBV20-1 with TRBJ2-3; D gene uncertain. The germline V gene encodes CDR1 DFQATT and CDR2 SNEGSKA (reference sequence). V lost 6 bases, J lost 6 bases, and 10 bases lay in between. The CDR3 loop spans 11 amino acids. As DNA, the CDR3 is TGCAGTGCCGCGGCACGGGATACGCAGTATTTT. Translation: CSAAARDTQYF.

This clonotype was detected many times. The chain is built from TRBV20-1 and TRBJ2-7, with unresolved D. Germline V CDR1 and CDR2: DFQATT, SNEGSKA (reference sequence). V lost 6 bases and J lost 2, with 11 bases in between. This CDR3 is 12 amino acids long. The CDR3 nucleotides are TGCAGTGCCACGGACGGAACCTACGAGCAGTACTTC. Protein: CSATDGTYEQYF.

This clonotype was observed at least ten times. The V call is TRBV27, the J call TRBJ1-2; D not certain. Germline V lookup: CDR1 MNHEY, CDR2 SMNVEV (reference sequence). Deletions cut 4 bases from V and 2 bases from J, with 8 bases between. This CDR3 comprises 13 residues. DNA of the CDR3: TGTGCCAGCAGTTCAGGACGGAACTATGGCTACACCTTC. It yields the protein CASSSGRNYGYTF.

This clonotype has a count of ten or more. V usage is TRBV7-8 and J usage is TRBJ2-3; D might be TRBD2 (6 bases). CDR1 and CDR2 (germline): SGHVS, FQNEAQ. V was trimmed by 5 bases and J by 3 bases, leaving 18 bases between them. The CDR3 totals 16 residues. As DNA, the CDR3 is TGTGCCAGCAGCACCCGCGCCGGGAGTCGGACAGATACGCAGTATTTT. This codes for CASSTRAGSRTDTQYF.

This clonotype was observed a few times. This could be a read error, since a much larger clone is one nucleotide away. The chain carries TRBV20-1 and TRBJ1-5; D gene unclear. This CDR3 has 12 amino acids. Germline V lookup: CDR1 DFQATT, CDR2 SNEGSKA (reference sequence). In DNA form, the CDR3 reads TGCAGTGCGACTTTTGGCAATCAGCACCAGCATTTT. It yields the protein CSATFGNQHQHF.

This clonotype was counted many times. This chain uses TRBV7-6 with TRBJ1-4; the match to TRBD1 covers 9 bases. With V trimmed by 5 bases and J by 4 bases, 5 bases remained unmatched. The V gene's germline CDR1 is SGHVS and CDR2 FNYEAQ. The CDR3 is 15 amino acids. The DNA for the CDR3 is TGTGCCAGCAGCCAGCGACAGGGGGGTAATGAAAAACTGTTTTTT. Translated, it gives CASSQRQGGNEKLFF.

This clonotype was counted many times. V gene TRBV9 combines with J gene TRBJ1-1; maybe TRBD1 (6 bases). Germline V gene lookup returns CDR1 SGDLS and CDR2 YYNGEE. The CDR3 runs to 15 residues. V gave up 3 bases and J gave up 1 base, with 13 bases separating them. The CDR3 is CASSGLGQTNTEAFF. The CDR3 DNA sequence: TGTGCCAGCAGCGGATTGGGACAAACGAACACTGAAGCTTTCTTT.

This clonotype was seen at least ten times. This chain joins TRBV12-3 or TRBV12-4 and TRBJ1-1, with TRBD1 matching 7 bases. Trimming cost V 7 bases and J 1 base; bases outside gene matches: 9. The CDR3 has 15 residues. CDR3 in DNA: TGTGCCAGCACTCCCAGGGGGTCCTCGAACACTGAAGCTTTCTTT. This encodes CASTPRGSSNTEAFF.

This clonotype was recorded many times. The chain employs TRBV20-1 and TRBJ1-4, with D unclear. CDR1 and CDR2 (germline): DFQATT, SNEGSKA (reference sequence). Trimming pared 0 bases from V and 7 bases from J, leaving 15 bases between. The CDR3 runs to 15 residues. CDR3 protein: CSARDLAGPGEKLFF. CDR3 coding DNA: TGCAGTGCTAGAGATCTGGCAGGCCCCGGTGAAAAACTGTTTTTT.